This T cell receptor (beta chain) stems from a study of blood T cell repertoires in COVID-19. There are a few counts of this clone. The method was immunoSEQ multiplex PCR; TCRdb's version includes in-frame clones alone and lacks a portion of them. The sample records 270,000 or so clones, 80% to 90% being singletons. Germline values: CDR1 SGHDT, CDR2 YYEEEE. The V end was cut by 4 bases, the J end by 10 bases, with 9 bases between. This CDR3 is 11 amino acids long. The source of this sequence is a woman aged 25 to 39 with active or convalescent COVID-19. The V and J genes are TRBV5-6 and TRBJ2-1; the D is unclear. Sequencing was carried out using peripheral blood. The CDR3 sequence: CASSHSTEQFF. The CDR3 DNA is TGTGCCAGCAGCCATTCGACAGAGCAGTTCTTC.